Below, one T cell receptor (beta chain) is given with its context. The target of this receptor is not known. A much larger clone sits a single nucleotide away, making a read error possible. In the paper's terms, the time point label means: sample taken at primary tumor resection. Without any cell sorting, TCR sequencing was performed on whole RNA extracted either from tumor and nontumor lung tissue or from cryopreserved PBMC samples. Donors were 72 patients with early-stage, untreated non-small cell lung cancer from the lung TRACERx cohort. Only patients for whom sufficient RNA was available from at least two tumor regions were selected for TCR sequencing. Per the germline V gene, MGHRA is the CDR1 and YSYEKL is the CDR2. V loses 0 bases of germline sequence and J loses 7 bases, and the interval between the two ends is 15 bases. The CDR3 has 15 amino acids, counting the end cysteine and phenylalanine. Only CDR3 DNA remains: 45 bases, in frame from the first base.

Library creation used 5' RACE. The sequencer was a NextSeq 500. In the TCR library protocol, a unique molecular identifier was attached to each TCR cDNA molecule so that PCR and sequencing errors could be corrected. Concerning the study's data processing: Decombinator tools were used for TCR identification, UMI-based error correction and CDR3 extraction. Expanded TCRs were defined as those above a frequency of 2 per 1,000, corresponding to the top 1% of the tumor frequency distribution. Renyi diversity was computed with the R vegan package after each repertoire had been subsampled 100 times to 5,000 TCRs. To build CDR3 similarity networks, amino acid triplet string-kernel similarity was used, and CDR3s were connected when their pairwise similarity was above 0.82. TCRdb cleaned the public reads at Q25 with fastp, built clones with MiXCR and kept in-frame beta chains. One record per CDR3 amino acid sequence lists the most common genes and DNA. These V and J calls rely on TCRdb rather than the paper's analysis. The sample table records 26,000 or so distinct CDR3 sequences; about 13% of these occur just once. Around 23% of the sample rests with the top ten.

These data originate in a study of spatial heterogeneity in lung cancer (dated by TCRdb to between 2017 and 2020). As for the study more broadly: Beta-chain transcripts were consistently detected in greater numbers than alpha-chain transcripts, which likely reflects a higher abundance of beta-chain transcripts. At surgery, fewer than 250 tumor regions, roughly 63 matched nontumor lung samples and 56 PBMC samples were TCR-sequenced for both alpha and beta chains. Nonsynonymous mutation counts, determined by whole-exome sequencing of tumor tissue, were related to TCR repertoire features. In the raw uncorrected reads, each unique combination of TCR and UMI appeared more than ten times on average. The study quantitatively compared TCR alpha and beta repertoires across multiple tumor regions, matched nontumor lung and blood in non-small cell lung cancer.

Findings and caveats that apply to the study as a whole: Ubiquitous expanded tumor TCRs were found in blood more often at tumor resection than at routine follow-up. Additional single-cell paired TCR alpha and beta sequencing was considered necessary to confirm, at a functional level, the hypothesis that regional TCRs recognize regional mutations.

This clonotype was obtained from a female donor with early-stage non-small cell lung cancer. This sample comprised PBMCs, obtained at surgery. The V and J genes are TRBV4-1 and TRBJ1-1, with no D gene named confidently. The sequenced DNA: TGCGCCAGCAGCCAAGATGCCGGGGTGGATAGTGAAGCTTTCTTT. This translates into CASSQDAGVDSEAFF.